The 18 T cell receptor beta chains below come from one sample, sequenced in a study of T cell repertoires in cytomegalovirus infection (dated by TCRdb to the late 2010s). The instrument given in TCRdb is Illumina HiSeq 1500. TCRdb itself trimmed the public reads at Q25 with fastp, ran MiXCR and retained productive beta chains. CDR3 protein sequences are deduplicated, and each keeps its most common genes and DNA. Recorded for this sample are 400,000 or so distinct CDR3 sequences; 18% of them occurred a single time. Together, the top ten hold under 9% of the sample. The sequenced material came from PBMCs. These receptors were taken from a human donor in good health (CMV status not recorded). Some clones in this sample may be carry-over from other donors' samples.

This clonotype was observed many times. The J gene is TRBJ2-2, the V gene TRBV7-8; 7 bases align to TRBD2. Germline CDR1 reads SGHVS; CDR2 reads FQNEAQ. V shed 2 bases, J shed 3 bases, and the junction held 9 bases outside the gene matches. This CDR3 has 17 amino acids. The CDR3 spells CASSLRAAGDYTGELFF. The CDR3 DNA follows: TGTGCCAGCAGCTTAAGGGCGGCGGGGGATTACACCGGGGAGCTGTTTTTT.

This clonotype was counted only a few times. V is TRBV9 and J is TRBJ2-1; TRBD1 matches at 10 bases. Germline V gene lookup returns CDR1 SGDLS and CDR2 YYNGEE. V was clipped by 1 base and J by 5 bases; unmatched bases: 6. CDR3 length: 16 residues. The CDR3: CASSVRGGTGDNEQFF. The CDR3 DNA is TGTGCCAGCAGCGTACGGGGTGGGACAGGGGACAATGAGCAGTTCTTC.

The DNA of the CDR3 is TGTGCCAGCAGAAAAGCAGACACCGGGGAGCTGTTTTTT. Its protein product is CASRKADTGELFF. The genes are TRBV6-6 and TRBJ2-2; D is ambiguous. Germline assignment: CDR1 MNHNY and CDR2 SVGAGI (reference sequence). Trimming shortened V by 6 bases and J by 3 bases, and 8 bases separated the two germline ends. The CDR3 covers 13 residues.

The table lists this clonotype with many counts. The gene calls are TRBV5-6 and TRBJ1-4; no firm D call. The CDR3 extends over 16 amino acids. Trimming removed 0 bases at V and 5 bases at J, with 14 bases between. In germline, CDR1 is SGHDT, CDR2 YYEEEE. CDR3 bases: TGTGCCAGCAGCTTGGGGTCGACGAACAGAAATGAAAAACTGTTTTTT. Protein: CASSLGSTNRNEKLFF.

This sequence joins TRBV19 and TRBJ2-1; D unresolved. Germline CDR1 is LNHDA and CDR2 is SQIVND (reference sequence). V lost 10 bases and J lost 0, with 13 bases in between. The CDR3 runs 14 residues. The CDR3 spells CAMATPSSYNEQFF. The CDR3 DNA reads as TGTGCCATGGCGACACCCAGCTCCTACAATGAGCAGTTCTTC. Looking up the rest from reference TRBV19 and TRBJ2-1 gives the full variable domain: DGGITQSPKYLFRKEGQNVTLSCEQNLNHDAMYWYRQDPGQGLRLIYYSQIVNDFQKGDIAEGYSVSREKKESFPLTVTSAQKNPTAFYLCAMATPSSYNEQFFGPGTRLTVL.

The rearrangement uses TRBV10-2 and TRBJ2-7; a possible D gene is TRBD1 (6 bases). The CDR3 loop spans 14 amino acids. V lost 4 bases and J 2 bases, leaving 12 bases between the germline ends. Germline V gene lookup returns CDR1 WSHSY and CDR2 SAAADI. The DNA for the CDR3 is TGCGCCAGCAGTGGAAGGACAGTTGCCTACGAGCAGTACTTC. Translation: CASSGRTVAYEQYF.

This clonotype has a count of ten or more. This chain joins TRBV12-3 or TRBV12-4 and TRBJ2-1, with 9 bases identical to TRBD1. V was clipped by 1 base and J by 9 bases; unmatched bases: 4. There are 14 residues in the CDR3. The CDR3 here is CASSLGRDRAEQFF. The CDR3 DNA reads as TGTGCCAGCAGTTTAGGCCGGGACAGGGCTGAGCAGTTCTTC.

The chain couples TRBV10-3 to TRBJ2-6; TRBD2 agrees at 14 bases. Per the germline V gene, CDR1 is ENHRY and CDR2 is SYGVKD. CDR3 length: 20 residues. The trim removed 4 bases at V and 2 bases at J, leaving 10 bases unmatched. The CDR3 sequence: CAISGAVGGLAGAGANVLTF. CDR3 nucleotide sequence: TGTGCCATCAGTGGGGCGGTTGGGGGACTAGCGGGAGCTGGGGCCAACGTCCTGACTTTC.

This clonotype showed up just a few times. The CDR3 bases are TGTGCCAGCAGTGCCGGACGGGGCGGGAACGAGCAGTACTTC. This translates into CASSAGRGGNEQYF. The chain has TRBV12-3 or TRBV12-4 and TRBJ2-7; tentative D call: TRBD2 (6 bases). Trimming took off 5 bases at V and 5 bases at J, with 16 bases between the two ends. The CDR3 is 14 amino acids.

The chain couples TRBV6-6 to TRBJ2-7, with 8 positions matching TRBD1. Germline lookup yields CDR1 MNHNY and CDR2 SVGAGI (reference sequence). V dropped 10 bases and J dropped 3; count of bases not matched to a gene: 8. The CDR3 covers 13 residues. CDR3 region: CATHRTGSYEQYF. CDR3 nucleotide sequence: TGTGCCACCCACCGGACAGGGAGCTACGAGCAGTACTTC.

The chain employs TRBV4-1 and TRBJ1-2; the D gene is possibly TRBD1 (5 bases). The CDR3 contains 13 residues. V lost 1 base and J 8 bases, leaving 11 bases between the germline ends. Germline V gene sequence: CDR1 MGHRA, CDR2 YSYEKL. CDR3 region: CASSQAQGYGYTF. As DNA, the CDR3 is TGCGCCAGCAGCCAAGCTCAGGGTTACGGCTACACCTTC.

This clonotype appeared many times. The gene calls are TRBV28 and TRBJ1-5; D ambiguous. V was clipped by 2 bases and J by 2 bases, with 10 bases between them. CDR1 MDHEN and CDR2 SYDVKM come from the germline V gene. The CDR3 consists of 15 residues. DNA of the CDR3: TGTGCCAGCAGTTTAAGCTTGGCCGGCAATCAGCCCCAGCATTTT. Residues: CASSLSLAGNQPQHF. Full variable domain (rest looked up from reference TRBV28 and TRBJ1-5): DVKVTQSSRYLVKRTGEKVFLECVQDMDHENMFWYRQDPGLGLRLIYFSYDVKMKEKGDIPEGYSVSREKKERFSLILESASTNQTSMYLCASSLSLAGNQPQHFGDGTRLSIL.

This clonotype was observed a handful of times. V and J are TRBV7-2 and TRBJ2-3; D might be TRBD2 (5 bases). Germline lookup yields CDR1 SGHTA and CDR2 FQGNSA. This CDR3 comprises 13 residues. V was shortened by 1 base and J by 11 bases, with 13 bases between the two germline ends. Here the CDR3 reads CASSLEGGLVQYF. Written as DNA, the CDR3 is TGTGCCAGCAGCTTAGAAGGAGGTTTAGTGCAGTATTTT.

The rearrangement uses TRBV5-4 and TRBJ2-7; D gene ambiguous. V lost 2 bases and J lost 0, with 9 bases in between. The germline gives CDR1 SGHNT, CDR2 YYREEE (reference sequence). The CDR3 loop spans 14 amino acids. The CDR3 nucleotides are TGTGCCAGCAGCTTCGAAAGTACCTCCTACGAGCAGTACTTC. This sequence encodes CASSFESTSYEQYF. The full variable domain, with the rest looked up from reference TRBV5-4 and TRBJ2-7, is ETGVTQSPTHLIKTRGQQVTLRCSSQSGHNTVSWYQQALGQGPQFIFQYYREEENGRGNFPPRFSGLQFPNYSSELNVNALELDDSALYLCASSFESTSYEQYFGPGTRLTVT.

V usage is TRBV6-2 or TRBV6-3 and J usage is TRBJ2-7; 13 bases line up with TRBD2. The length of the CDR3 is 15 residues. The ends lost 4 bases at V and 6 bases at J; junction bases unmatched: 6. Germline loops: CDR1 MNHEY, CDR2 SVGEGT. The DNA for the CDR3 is TGTGCCAGCAGTTCCGGACTAGCGGGAGTGAGCGAGCAGTACTTC. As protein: CASSSGLAGVSEQYF.

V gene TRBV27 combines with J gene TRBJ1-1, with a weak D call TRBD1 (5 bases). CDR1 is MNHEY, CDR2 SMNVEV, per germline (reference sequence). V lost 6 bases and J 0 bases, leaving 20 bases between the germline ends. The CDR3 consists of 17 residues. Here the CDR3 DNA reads TGTGCCAGCAGGATTTCCGGGACTCTTATTTTGAACACTGAAGCTTTCTTT. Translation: CASRISGTLILNTEAFF.

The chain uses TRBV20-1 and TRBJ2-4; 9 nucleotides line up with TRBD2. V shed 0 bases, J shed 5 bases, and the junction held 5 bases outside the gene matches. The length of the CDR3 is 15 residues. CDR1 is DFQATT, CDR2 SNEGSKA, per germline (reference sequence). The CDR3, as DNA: TGCAGTGCTAGAGATCCAAGACTAGCGGAAAACATTCAGTACTTC. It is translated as CSARDPRLAENIQYF.

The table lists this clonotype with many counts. The CDR3 spells CASSLSSGPDTQYF. In DNA, the CDR3 is TGTGCCAGCAGCTTATCATCCGGACCAGATACGCAGTATTTT. The chain combines TRBV7-2 with TRBJ2-3; no firm D call. CDR3 length: 14 residues. The ends were cut back, 2 bases at V and 4 bases at J, with 10 bases in the middle. Looked up from germline, CDR1 is SGHTA and CDR2 is FQGNSA. Full variable domain (outside the CDR3, taken from reference TRBV7-2 and TRBJ2-3): GAGVSQSPSNKVTEKGKDVELRCDPISGHTALYWYRQSLGQGLEFLIYFQGNSAPDKSGLPSDRFSAERTGGSVSTLTIQRTQQEDSAVYLCASSLSSGPDTQYFGPGTRLTVL.